In its sample, the clone carrying this T cell receptor beta chain ranks as medium-sized. Antigen: not known. The source of the sample is a study of OX40 agonist ivuxolimab in advanced cancers. Background on the study: Age averaged 60 years (range roughly 23 to 79), and more than 80% were male. It was permissible to have had prior anti-PD-1, anti-PD-L1 or anti-CTLA-4 therapy, and around 43% had some. Study outcomes and limitations: Relative to CD4+ cells, CD8+ T cells on average had more expanded clones.

Some clones are missing from TCRdb's copy, which holds only in-frame ones; the method was immunoSEQ multiplex PCR. The table shows tens of thousands of clones, with 70% to 90% occurring only once. The CDR3 is 14 residues long. V was clipped by 2 bases and J by 4 bases; unmatched bases: 4. Looked up from germline, CDR1 is MNHEY and CDR2 is SVGAGI. The sequencing used CD4+ or CD8+ T cells sorted from blood, collected in a trial of the OX40 agonist ivuxolimab. The TCR originated in an adult with an advanced solid tumor such as melanoma, head and neck, liver or kidney cancer. The chain is built from TRBV6-5 and TRBJ1-2; 7 positions agree with TRBD1. This CDR3 is CASSYRGQSYGYTF. The CDR3 nucleotides are TGTGCCAGCAGTTACAGGGGACAGTCCTATGGCTACACCTTC.